The present TCR beta chain was sequenced within a study of blood T cell repertoires in COVID-19. Sequencing was performed with immunoSEQ multiplex PCR; in TCRdb, only in-frame clones are kept and a portion is missing. Among about 260,000 clones listed, roughly 87% were seen once. The CDR3 runs to 12 residues. Input material: peripheral blood. The chain combines TRBV12-3 or TRBV12-4 with TRBJ2-7, with 7 bases identical to TRBD1. The sequence was obtained from a human donor in a cohort sampled during active COVID-19. The CDR3 here is CASSSAQGLVEV. CDR3 nucleotide sequence: TGTGCCAGCAGCTCCGCACAGGGGCTGGTGGAAGTC.